This T cell receptor beta chain stems from a study of cytomegalovirus exposure and HLA in healthy donors. General study points: Productive rates of about 90% or about 30% were seen for most TCR beta V segments in an earlier analysis.

Both 60 Vbeta primers and 13 Jbeta primers went into the PCR. In the authors' methods: Roughly 11 million of the 60 million to 90 million unique TCR beta chains counted in a later analysis were shared. Clones were read by immunoSEQ multiplex PCR, and TCRdb kept only the in-frame ones, dropping some. V, J and clone size are taken as reported in that table, and D and trimming were inferred from the DNA itself. The sample includes 200,000 to 300,000 clones, roughly four fifths of them seen just once. The V and J ends lost 6 bases and 1 base, in that order; junction bases with no gene match: 8. Germline V gives CDR1 SGHTA, CDR2 FQGNSA. The CDR3 has 15 residues. Points on this clone: Its antigen is still unknown.

This receptor was identified in a woman aged 40 to 55 in good health and CMV-seropositive. The chain has TRBV7-2 and TRBJ1-2, with 7 bases lining up with TRBD1. The sample comprised PBMCs. CDR3 coding DNA: TGTGCCAGCAGTTCTCCGGACAGGCATAACTATGGCTACACCTTC. Translation: CASSSPDRHNYGYTF.